The T cell receptor beta chain under discussion was sequenced for a study of OX40 agonist ivuxolimab in advanced cancers. Turning to the study itself: The group had a mean age of 60 years, ranged from about 20 to 79, and was around 86% male. Partial responses were seen in three patients, one with hepatocellular carcinoma and two with cutaneous melanoma.

Using immunoSEQ multiplex PCR, the repertoire was profiled, and TCRdb retains in-frame clones only, with some absent. The sample contains approximately 80,000 clones, roughly nine tenths of which appear only once. The CDR3 is made up of 13 amino acids. Germline values: CDR1 LNHNV, CDR2 YYDKDF (reference sequence). V was cut by 8 bases and J by 6 bases, with 16 bases left in between. Study-wide findings and caveats: There were, on average, more expanded clones in CD8+ T cells than in CD4+.

In regard to this clone: Its antigen is unknown.

Here the sequenced sample was CD4+ or CD8+ T cells sorted from blood, taken in a trial of the OX40 agonist ivuxolimab. The TCR comes from an adult with an advanced solid tumor such as melanoma, head and neck, liver or kidney cancer. The chain couples TRBV15 to TRBJ2-5; a possible D gene is TRBD2 (7 bases). As DNA, the CDR3 is TGTGCCACCTCCGGGGGGCCCTCGAAGACCCAGTACTTC. Protein sequence: CATSGGPSKTQYF.